Listed here is a single T cell receptor (beta chain). Seattle's enrolled individuals joined amid active infection and were then monitored longitudinally. These data belong to a study of blood T cell repertoires in COVID-19. Whole-study context: Acute-phase and convalescent COVID-19 samples originated in the United States, Italy and Spain. Sources were T cells, B-cell-depleted T cells, or PBMCs; the material itself was cDNA or gDNA.

Germline CDR1 reads SGHRS; CDR2 reads YFSETQ. The germline V and J ends were trimmed by 3 bases and 3 bases, with 7 bases remaining between them. This CDR3 has 12 residues. Source study methods: Reference gene primer amplification gave nucleated cell count estimates. The data were produced by immunoSEQ multiplex PCR, yet TCRdb's version contains in-frame clones alone and is incomplete. From that table come the V and J calls and clone size; the DNA was used to work out D and trimming. The repertoire consists of about 75,000 clones, with approximately 86% occurring once and the leading ten covering about 6%.

Input material: peripheral blood. This TCR derives from a man at least 80 years old with COVID-19, enrolled during active disease. J is TRBJ2-7 and V is TRBV5-1, with D possibly being TRBD2 (5 bases). CDR3 protein: CASSYGDYEQYF. CDR3 DNA sequence: TGCGCCAGCAGCTACGGGGACTACGAGCAGTACTTC.